The 2 T cell receptor beta chains reported below all come from one sample, sequenced in a study of control samples from healthy donors and cancer patients. Method: immunoSEQ multiplex PCR; TCRdb's copy keeps in-frame clones and lacks some. Of approximately 110,000 clones in the sample, approximately 90% are singletons; the top ten hold 15% to 20%. The sequencing sample was made of blood. Receptors originate from a woman aged 45-65 years in good health.

This chain uses TRBV10-2 with TRBJ1-1; D perhaps matches TRBD1 (6 bases). CDR1 WSHSY and CDR2 SAAADI come from the germline V gene. The CDR3 is 16 amino acids. The V end lost 6 bases, the J end lost 4 bases, and 21 bases lay between the germline ends. The CDR3, as DNA: TGCGCCAGCAGCCACAACAGGGTAGGGAGGAGCACTGAAGCTTTCTTT. This encodes CASSHNRVGRSTEAFF.

J is TRBJ1-2 and V is TRBV9; 10 positions agree with TRBD1. This CDR3 has 16 residues. Losses at the gene ends were 0 bases for V and 1 base for J; bases not matched to a gene: 3. Germline V CDR1 and CDR2: SGDLS, YYNGEE. The CDR3 spells CASSVGRDRGNYGYTF. The CDR3 bases are TGTGCCAGCAGCGTAGGCAGGGACAGGGGTAACTATGGCTACACCTTC. Full variable domain (missing parts from reference TRBV9 and TRBJ1-2): DSGVTQTPKHLITATGQRVTLRCSPRSGDLSVYWYQQSLDQGLQFLIQYYNGEERAKGNILERFSAQQFPDLHSELNLSSLELGDSALYFCASSVGRDRGNYGYTFGSGTRLTVV.